These 8 T cell receptor beta chains originate from one sample sequenced in a study of blood T cell repertoires in COVID-19. The data were produced by immunoSEQ multiplex PCR, yet TCRdb's version contains in-frame clones alone and is incomplete. The sample contains about 200,000 clones, 84% of which appear only once. The material sequenced was peripheral blood. Source of these receptors: a man aged 45-65 years with active or convalescent COVID-19.

The chain uses TRBV5-4 and TRBJ2-3; D possibly corresponds to TRBD1 (5 bases). The CDR3 is 15 amino acids. Looked up from germline, CDR1 is SGHNT and CDR2 is YYREEE (reference sequence). With 4 bases removed from V and 0 bases from J, the gap between germline ends came to 12 bases. The CDR3 region is CASSLTGASTDTQYF. DNA for the CDR3: TGTGCCAGCAGCCTCACTGGGGCAAGCACAGATACGCAGTATTTT.

The gene calls are TRBV2 and TRBJ1-2, with 8 bases matching TRBD1. CDR1 is SNHLY, CDR2 FYNNEI, per germline. Trimming removed 4 bases from V and 4 bases from J; junction bases left unmatched: 2. The CDR3 has 13 amino acids. CDR3 nucleotides: TGTGCCAGCAGTGCCGGGACAGGCTATGGCTACACCTTC. It is translated as CASSAGTGYGYTF.

This rearrangement joins TRBV3-1 (or the pseudogene TRBV3-2) to TRBJ2-7; 9 bases align to TRBD1. This CDR3 is 15 amino acids long. J was trimmed by 5 bases and V by 4 bases; bases with no gene match: 9. Germline assignment: CDR1 LGHDT and CDR2 YNNKEL (reference sequence). CDR3 DNA: TGTGCCAGCAGCCTTCCGGGACAGGGCCCTCACGAGCAGTACTTC. Translation: CASSLPGQGPHEQYF.

The rearrangement uses TRBV11-2 and TRBJ2-7; weak D call: TRBD1 (6 bases). In germline, CDR1 is SGHAT, CDR2 FQNNGV. This CDR3 is 15 amino acids long. V was trimmed by 0 bases and J by 3 bases, leaving 12 bases between them. The DNA for the CDR3 is TGTGCCAGCAGCTTAGAGACAGGCGCCTACTACGAGCAGTACTTC. Translating it yields CASSLETGAYYEQYF.

The J gene is TRBJ2-1, the V gene TRBV11-3, with 8 bases identical to TRBD2. This CDR3 has 16 amino acids. CDR1 SGHNT and CDR2 YENEEA come from the germline V gene. V dropped 3 bases and J dropped 4; count of bases not matched to a gene: 8. CDR3 nucleotides: TGTGCCAGCAGCTTGGGGAGCGGGAGTAGGTACAATGAGCAGTTCTTC. This codes for CASSLGSGSRYNEQFF.

The rearrangement uses TRBV7-8 and TRBJ2-7; 9 positions agree with TRBD1. With 2 bases clipped from V and 1 base from J, the junction kept 6 bases outside the gene matches. Looked up from germline, CDR1 is SGHVS and CDR2 is FQNEAQ. The CDR3 covers 16 residues. The CDR3 region has the DNA TGTGCCAGCAGCTTAAAATCGGGACAGGGATCCTACGAGCAGTACTTC. The encoded protein is CASSLKSGQGSYEQYF.

This chain uses TRBV5-4 with TRBJ1-1; possibly TRBD1 for D (6 bases). The V end was cut by 4 bases, the J end by 2 bases, with 9 bases between. Per germline, CDR1 SGHNT and CDR2 YYREEE (reference sequence). The CDR3 is 13 residues long. The CDR3 nucleotides are TGTGCCAGCAGCCCGGACAGCAACACTGAAGCTTTCTTT. It translates to CASSPDSNTEAFF.

V usage is TRBV28 and J usage is TRBJ1-6; D not certain. The CDR3 contains 17 residues. V lost 6 bases and J 4 bases, leaving 19 bases between the germline ends. Germline assignment: CDR1 MDHEN and CDR2 SYDVKM. In nucleotides, the CDR3 is TGTGCCAGCAGCACCCAGACCGGGAACGTATATAATTCACCCCTCCACTTT. It is translated as CASSTQTGNVYNSPLHF.